This T cell receptor (beta chain) was sequenced for a study of T cell responses to AZD1222 COVID-19 vaccine. The study, taken as a whole, reports: The sample set comprised mostly white British donors with more females, and clonal diversity was possibly underestimated. Nearly half of spike-specific TCRs reportedly target unmutated variant regions.

Germline V lookup: CDR1 MDHEN, CDR2 SYDVKM. Trimming removed 6 bases from V and 2 bases from J, with 8 bases in between. This CDR3 has 12 residues. As for this clone: The antigen is unknown.

The protocol was immunoSEQ multiplex PCR, while the TCRdb copy is restricted to in-frame clones and leaves out a portion. In the table there are more than 150,000 clones, roughly 92% of which are singletons. The receptor was derived from an adult in good health. The material was peripheral blood, obtained on day 0 of AZD1222 vaccination. The genes are TRBV28 and TRBJ2-7; D remains unclear. Here the CDR3 DNA reads TGTGCCAGCAGCTCCAAGCCCTACGAGCAGTACTTC. Protein product: CASSSKPYEQYF. Full variable domain (rest looked up from reference TRBV28 and TRBJ2-7): DVKVTQSSRYLVKRTGEKVFLECVQDMDHENMFWYRQDPGLGLRLIYFSYDVKMKEKGDIPEGYSVSREKKERFSLILESASTNQTSMYLCASSSKPYEQYFGPGTRLTVT.